This T cell receptor (beta chain) was documented in a study of blood T cell repertoires in COVID-19. Across the whole study: Sample material is recorded as cDNA or gDNA derived from T cells, B-cell-depleted T cells, or PBMCs.

Clones were sequenced by immunoSEQ multiplex PCR, and TCRdb holds only the in-frame ones, with some missing. The data contain around 260,000 clones, roughly 80% of them singletons. This study enrolled people aged roughly 18 to 90 from under 25 US geographic areas. Participants' own reports of clinical history determined their cohort assignment. In germline, CDR1 is SGHRS, CDR2 YFSETQ. After removal of 4 bases from V and 4 bases from J, the junction contained 3 bases not matched to a gene. This CDR3 has 13 amino acids. This TCR was recovered from a man aged 25 to 40 with acute COVID-19. The sample was PBMCs or T cells enriched from blood (not recorded which). The V gene is TRBV5-1, the J gene TRBJ1-2; 8 bases align to TRBD1. The CDR3 sequence is CASSAGQAYGYTF. The CDR3 coding sequence is TGCGCCAGCAGCGCGGGACAGGCCTATGGCTACACCTTC.